What follows are 21 T cell receptor beta chains derived from one specimen sequenced in a study of CD8+CD57+ T cells in acquired aplastic anemia. TCR beta VDJ and CDR3 were profiled, and genomic DNA was the template. TCRdb reprocessed the reads via MiXCR and lists one record per CDR3 protein. The sample includes tens of thousands of distinct CDR3 sequences, under 50% of them seen just once. Sequences were obtained from sorted CD4+, CD8+, or CD8+CD57+ T cells (not recorded which) from PBMCs. These TCRs come from a human donor in good health, serving as a control.

This clonotype has at least ten counts. The rearrangement joins TRBV27 to TRBJ2-3; 11 nucleotides agree with TRBD2. V trimming: 0 bases; J trimming: 3 bases; junction bases outside the gene matches: 5. The CDR3 runs 17 residues. Germline V gene sequence: CDR1 MNHEY, CDR2 SMNVEV (reference sequence). The CDR3 region is CASSLSPLAGVTDTQYF. The CDR3 nucleotides are TGTGCCAGCAGTTTATCCCCACTAGCGGGAGTAACAGATACGCAGTATTTT.

In its sample, this clonotype was seen once. The chain combines TRBV2 with TRBJ1-5, with D hard to call. The CDR3 spans 15 residues. With 4 bases removed from V and 0 bases from J, the gap between germline ends came to 10 bases. Germline CDR1 and CDR2: SNHLY and FYNNEI. The CDR3 DNA sequence: TGTGCCAGCAGTGCAAAGGCGGTTAGCAATCAGCCCCAGCATTTT. Translated: CASSAKAVSNQPQHF.

This clonotype was detected ten times or more. The V call is TRBV6-1, the J call TRBJ2-6; D perhaps matches TRBD1 (5 bases). V was cut by 5 bases and J by 0 bases, with 8 bases left in between. Germline values: CDR1 MNHNS, CDR2 SASEGT. The CDR3 runs to 15 residues. The CDR3 bases are TGTGCCAGCAGTACTGGGGCCTCTGGGGCCAACGTCCTGACTTTC. This translates into CASSTGASGANVLTF.

With respect to this clonotype: A read error may produce the germline difference seen at one junction end. CDR3 region: CAISGEAGSTYERYF. CDR3 DNA: TGTGCCATCAGTGGAGAGGCAGGATCAACCTACGAGCGGTACTTC. V is TRBV10-3 and J is TRBJ2-7; no firm D call. Germline V lookup: CDR1 ENHRY, CDR2 SYGVKD. CDR3 length: 15 residues.

This clonotype was observed once. This chain connects TRBV2 to TRBJ1-4; D might be TRBD1 (5 bases). Trimming took off 0 bases at V and 7 bases at J, with 12 bases between the two ends. This CDR3 is built from 15 residues. CDR1 and CDR2 from the germline V gene are SNHLY and FYNNEI. CDR3 sequence (DNA): TGTGCCAGCAGTGAAGCGGGGGTGGCTAGTGAAAAACTGTTTTTT. Amino acid sequence: CASSEAGVASEKLFF.

V and J are TRBV10-3 and TRBJ1-1; D remains ambiguous. V was shortened by 0 bases and J by 4 bases, with 9 bases between the two germline ends. The germline CDR1 and CDR2 sequences are ENHRY and SYGVKD. The CDR3 loop spans 14 amino acids. The CDR3 coding sequence is TGTGCCATCAGTGAGTCTCAAATGAGCACTGAAGCTTTCTTT. Its translation: CAISESQMSTEAFF.

This chain joins TRBV11-3 and TRBJ1-1; 8 bases fit TRBD1. CDR3 length equals 13 residues. With V trimmed by 5 bases and J by 10 bases, 9 bases remained unmatched. CDR1 SGHNT and CDR2 YENEEA come from the germline V gene. This CDR3 reads CASSRQDREGAFF. DNA for the CDR3: TGTGCCAGCAGCCGCCAGGACAGGGAAGGAGCTTTCTTT.

There are many counts of this clonotype. V gene TRBV12-3 or TRBV12-4 combines with J gene TRBJ2-1; 7 bases map to TRBD1. This CDR3 is built from 13 residues. V dropped 7 bases and J dropped 4; count of bases not matched to a gene: 4. The DNA for the CDR3 is TGTGCCAGCACCAGGGACAGTTACAATGAGCAGTTCTTC. Translated, it gives CASTRDSYNEQFF.

J is TRBJ2-6 and V is TRBV20-1; D possibly uses TRBD1 or TRBD2 (5 bases each). Germline V lookup: CDR1 DFQATT, CDR2 SNEGSKA (reference sequence). The CDR3 has 16 amino acids. Trimming removed 3 bases at V and 2 bases at J, with 14 bases between. The DNA for the CDR3 is TGCAGTGCTAGCGGGGCACCGGTAACTGGGGCCAACGTCCTGACTTTC. Translated, it gives CSASGAPVTGANVLTF.

This chain links TRBV7-6 with TRBJ1-5; D is undetermined. The V end was cut by 7 bases, the J end by 8 bases, with 0 bases between. CDR3 length: 8 amino acids. From germline, CDR1 is SGHVS and CDR2 FNYEAQ. The CDR3 DNA sequence: TGTGCCAGCAAGCCCCAGCATTTT. Translation gives CASKPQHF.

This clonotype was recorded at least ten times. The rearrangement links TRBV20-1 to TRBJ2-3, with TRBD1 matching over 8 bases. The length of the CDR3 is 15 residues. Trimming cost V 6 bases and J 4 bases; bases outside gene matches: 12. CDR1 is DFQATT and CDR2 is SNEGSKA in the germline V gene (reference sequence). CDR3 sequence (DNA): TGCAGTGCGAGCAGCAGGGGGCATGGGGCAGATACGCAGTATTTT. Translation gives CSASSRGHGADTQYF.

V is TRBV19 and J is TRBJ2-1, with a possible D match to TRBD1 (6 bases). This CDR3 is 16 amino acids long. Trimming pared 0 bases from V and 4 bases from J, leaving 13 bases between. CDR1 and CDR2 from the germline V gene are LNHDA and SQIVND (reference sequence). As DNA, the CDR3 is TGTGCCAGTAGTATAGAAGGGACACGGATTTACAATGAGCAGTTCTTC. Its protein is CASSIEGTRIYNEQFF.

The table lists this clonotype with many counts. The rearrangement joins TRBV29-1 to TRBJ2-3; no clear D. Germline CDR1 reads SQVTM; CDR2 reads ANQGSEA. Trimming removed 3 bases at V and 0 bases at J, with 7 bases between. The CDR3 contains 13 residues. CDR3 nucleotides: TGCAGCGTTGATGTTACTAGCACAGATACGCAGTATTTT. It specifies CSVDVTSTDTQYF.

The chain carries TRBV5-4 and TRBJ2-3; no definite D call. Trimming stripped 4 bases from V and 4 bases from J, with 13 bases between. CDR3 length: 14 amino acids. The V gene's germline CDR1 is SGHNT and CDR2 YYREEE (reference sequence). CDR3 loop: CASSPSRSPDTQYF. The DNA for the CDR3 is TGTGCCAGCAGCCCGAGTCGGAGTCCAGATACGCAGTATTTT.

At least ten counts were recorded for this clonotype. This chain uses TRBV5-8 with TRBJ1-1; D is ambiguous. Looked up from germline, CDR1 is SGHTS and CDR2 is YDEGEE. With 1 base removed from V and 4 bases from J, the gap between germline ends came to 8 bases. The length of the CDR3 is 13 residues. CDR3 in DNA: TGTGCCAGCAGCTTGAATAGCGGCACTGAAGCTTTCTTT. This sequence encodes CASSLNSGTEAFF.

This clonotype occurred many times. The chain uses TRBV9 and TRBJ2-5; 9 nucleotides align to TRBD2. The CDR3 is made up of 14 amino acids. CDR1 and CDR2 (germline): SGDLS, YYNGEE. The trim removed 2 bases at V and 5 bases at J, leaving 4 bases unmatched. This chain's CDR3 is CASSVGGGAETQYF. CDR3 coding DNA: TGTGCCAGCAGCGTGGGCGGGGGGGCGGAGACCCAGTACTTC.

As for this clonotype: This may be a read error, as it is one base from a much larger clone. This chain uses TRBV19 with TRBJ1-2; 7 bases agree with TRBD1. With V trimmed by 3 bases and J by 3 bases, 10 bases remained unmatched. The CDR3 loop spans 16 amino acids. Looked up from germline, CDR1 is LNHDA and CDR2 is SQIVND (reference sequence). CDR3 in amino acids: CASSIGGTVFDYGYTF. CDR3 bases: TGTGCCAGTAGTATTGGAGGGACAGTTTTCGACTATGGCTACACCTTC.

The CDR3 loop reads CASSKGQLQTNYGYTF. CDR3 sequence (DNA): TGTGCCAGCAGTAAAGGACAGCTTCAAACTAACTATGGCTACACCTTC. The genes are TRBV27 and TRBJ1-2, with D perhaps matching TRBD1 (6 bases). Trimming cost V 5 bases and J 0 bases, with 16 bases left between them. The germline V gene has CDR1 MNHEY and CDR2 SMNVEV (reference sequence). CDR3 size: 16 residues.

In its sample, this clonotype was seen many times. The V and J genes are TRBV2 and TRBJ2-2; D is uncertain. The CDR3 is 12 amino acids. Trimming stripped 3 bases from V and 6 bases from J, with 5 bases between. Germline-derived CDR1 and CDR2 are SNHLY and FYNNEI. The CDR3 loop is CASSDLAGELFF. CDR3 sequence (DNA): TGTGCCAGCAGTGACCTCGCCGGGGAGCTGTTTTTT.

The sample holds many counts of this clonotype. This chain uses TRBV11-2 with TRBJ2-7, with D perhaps matching TRBD2 (6 bases). The CDR3 is 16 amino acids. Germline assignment: CDR1 SGHAT and CDR2 FQNNGV. The V gene lost 5 bases and the J gene lost 1 base, with 18 bases spanning the gap. CDR3 DNA sequence: TGTGCCAGCAGCAAACCGGGAGAGTCTCCGTCCTACGAGCAGTACTTC. This sequence encodes CASSKPGESPSYEQYF.

J is TRBJ2-3 and V is TRBV2, with D tentatively TRBD1 (5 bases). The ends were cut back, 7 bases at V and 14 bases at J, with 13 bases in the middle. The CDR3 runs to 10 residues. Germline CDR1 is SNHLY and CDR2 is FYNNEI. CDR3 region: CASKGAEGYF. The CDR3 DNA is TGTGCCAGCAAAGGGGCGGAAGGGTATTTT. The full variable domain, in which reference TRBV2 and TRBJ2-3 provide the parts outside the CDR3, is EPEVTQTPSHQVTQMGQEVILRCVPISNHLYFYWYRQILGQKVEFLVSFYNNEISEKSEIFDDQFSVERPDGSNFTLKIRSTKLEDSAMYFCASKGAEGYFGPGTRLTVL.